These 26 T cell receptor beta chains were sequenced from one sample in a study of shared clonotypes between healthy human individuals. The method was immunoSEQ multiplex PCR; TCRdb's version includes in-frame clones alone and lacks a portion of them. The data show over 950,000 clones, about 80% seen once. Sequenced input: memory CD4+ T cells from PBMCs. Sample subset: CD45RA-negative fraction. These receptors were taken from a man between 18 and 29 years old in good health. Some clones in this sample may be carry-over from other donors' samples.

CDR3 protein: CAFPRARVNTEAFF. The CDR3 DNA sequence: TGTGCCTTTCCGAGGGCCAGGGTGAACACTGAAGCTTTCTTT. The chain has TRBV6-5 and TRBJ1-1; D possibly corresponds to TRBD1 (5 bases). Germline assignment: CDR1 MNHEY and CDR2 SVGAGI. The CDR3 is 14 residues long. V was clipped by 11 bases and J by 0 bases, with 16 bases between them.

The chain carries TRBV28 and TRBJ2-4; 7 bases match TRBD1. CDR1 and CDR2 from the germline V gene are MDHEN and SYDVKM. This CDR3 region has 18 residues. With 3 bases clipped from V and 1 base from J, the junction kept 12 bases outside the gene matches. The CDR3 DNA is TGTGCCAGCAGTTTTATACCCTTGACAGGGTTCGCCAAAAACATTCAGTACTTC. Amino acids: CASSFIPLTGFAKNIQYF.

This sequence joins TRBV23-1 and TRBJ1-2; no reliable D call. TRBV23-1 belongs to the ORF category, with a function that is uncertain. V shed 0 bases and J shed 7 bases, with 27 bases lying between them. This CDR3 has 19 residues. The CDR3 here is CASSQSEGSYYSQSSGYTF. The CDR3 DNA reads as TGCGCCAGCAGTCAATCGGAGGGCTCCTATTACTCCCAAAGTAGTGGCTACACCTTC.

In the case of this clone: The sample contains more than one DNA sequence encoding this CDR3. This chain uses TRBV5-1 with TRBJ1-5; possible D gene TRBD1, 6 bases. The CDR3 has 14 residues. V was cut by 4 bases and J by 4 bases, with 12 bases left in between. The germline CDR1 and CDR2 sequences are SGHRS and YFSETQ. Here the CDR3 reads CASSPGTQNQPQHF. CDR3 DNA sequence: TGCGCCAGCAGCCCCGGGACACAAAATCAGCCCCAGCATTTT.

This clone was seen just once. This sequence joins TRBV27 and TRBJ2-3; D ambiguous. The V and J ends lost 3 bases and 0 bases respectively, with 13 bases between them. CDR1 MNHEY and CDR2 SMNVEV come from the germline V gene (reference sequence). The CDR3 sequence is 16 residues long. In DNA, the CDR3 is TGTGCCAGCAGTTTCGGAGCGACGATAAGCACAGATACGCAGTATTTT. It is translated as CASSFGATISTDTQYF.

The gene calls are TRBV30 and TRBJ2-7; TRBD1 might be the D (5 bases). With 4 bases removed from V and 9 bases from J, the gap between germline ends came to 22 bases. The CDR3 sequence is 14 residues long. Looked up from germline, CDR1 is GTSNPN and CDR2 is SVGIG (reference sequence). Written as DNA, the CDR3 is TGTGCCTGGACCCTTGGACACCAAGTCGGCGGGCAGTACTTC. It is translated as CAWTLGHQVGGQYF.

The rearrangement links TRBV6-1 to TRBJ2-7; D remains ambiguous. The CDR3 length is 11 residues. V lost 4 bases and J lost 7, with 8 bases in between. Germline V gene sequence: CDR1 MNHNS, CDR2 SASEGT. CDR3 in amino acids: CASSAVAEQYF. CDR3 in DNA: TGTGCCAGCAGTGCAGTTGCGGAGCAGTACTTC.

The chain carries TRBV7-6 and TRBJ2-7, with TRBD2 matching 9 bases. Germline V lookup: CDR1 SGHVS, CDR2 FNYEAQ. The CDR3 loop spans 15 amino acids. The ends lost 5 bases at V and 0 bases at J; junction bases unmatched: 5. In DNA, the CDR3 is TGTGCCAGCAGCCAAACTAGCGGGTCCTCCTACGAGCAGTACTTC. This codes for CASSQTSGSSYEQYF.

The chain combines TRBV4-3 with TRBJ2-5; no clear D gene. Germline V gene sequence: CDR1 LGHNA, CDR2 YSLEER. Trimming left V 3 bases short and J 0 bases short, with 8 bases between. This CDR3 is 14 amino acids long. The CDR3 coding sequence is TGCGCCAGCAGCCAGGTACCGTACCAAGAGACCCAGTACTTC. This sequence encodes CASSQVPYQETQYF.

The chain is built from TRBV28 and TRBJ2-5; D not certain. The CDR3 contains 13 residues. The V and J ends lost 8 bases and 0 bases respectively, with 10 bases between them. Germline V gene lookup returns CDR1 MDHEN and CDR2 SYDVKM. CDR3: CASRRSYQETQYF. In nucleotides, the CDR3 is TGTGCCAGCCGCCGATCGTACCAAGAGACCCAGTACTTC.

The count of this clone is one. The chain uses TRBV15 and TRBJ1-1; D may be TRBD1 (6 bases). This CDR3 has 15 amino acids. V lost 3 bases and J 4 bases, leaving 15 bases between the germline ends. Germline CDR1 and CDR2: LNHNV and YYDKDF (reference sequence). The DNA of the CDR3 is TGTGCCACCAGCAGGCGCGACAGGAAACCCACTGAAGCTTTCTTT. Translated: CATSRRDRKPTEAFF.

J is TRBJ2-2 and V is TRBV11-3, with 9 bases matching TRBD2. In germline, CDR1 is SGHNT, CDR2 YENEEA. V was clipped by 0 bases and J by 5 bases; unmatched bases: 10. This CDR3 has 18 amino acids. This CDR3 is CASSLDPSGAEGTGELFF. The CDR3 nucleotides are TGTGCCAGCAGCTTAGATCCTAGCGGGGCTGAGGGGACCGGGGAGCTGTTTTTT.

This rearrangement joins TRBV18 to TRBJ2-5; D is undetermined. CDR1 is KGHSH, CDR2 LQKENI, per germline. The CDR3 is 14 residues long. The germline V and J ends were trimmed by 3 bases and 3 bases, with 11 bases remaining between them. The CDR3 nucleotides read TGTGCCAGCTCACCGGTTATGGCGAAAGAGACCCAGTACTTC. It specifies CASSPVMAKETQYF. Full variable domain (missing parts from reference TRBV18 and TRBJ2-5): NAGVMQNPRHLVRRRGQEARLRCSPMKGHSHVYWYRQLPEEGLKFMVYLQKENIIDESGMPKERFSAEFPKEGPSILRIQQVVRGDSAAYFCASSPVMAKETQYFGPGTRLLVL.

This clone has at least ten counts. The chain recombines TRBV4-1 with TRBJ2-7; 8 nucleotides match TRBD2. V gave up 4 bases and J gave up 2 bases; unmatched junction bases: 10. Looked up from germline, CDR1 is MGHRA and CDR2 is YSYEKL. CDR3 size: 16 residues. The CDR3: CASSPERAGGAYEQYF. The CDR3 coding sequence is TGCGCCAGCAGCCCAGAAAGGGCCGGGGGGGCCTACGAGCAGTACTTC.

This chain uses TRBV5-1 with TRBJ2-7; D call uncertain. This CDR3 is built from 14 residues. V lost 0 bases and J lost 1, with 8 bases in between. Germline V gives CDR1 SGHRS, CDR2 YFSETQ. CDR3 region: CASSLEHGSYEQYF. The CDR3 nucleotides read TGCGCCAGCAGCTTGGAACACGGGTCCTACGAGCAGTACTTC.

The CDR3 sequence is CASVRGDSADTQYF. The CDR3 nucleotides are TGTGCCAGCGTCCGGGGGGACAGCGCAGATACGCAGTATTTT. V and J are TRBV2 and TRBJ2-3; D may be TRBD1 or TRBD2 (7 bases each). The CDR3 runs to 14 residues. CDR1 SNHLY and CDR2 FYNNEI come from the germline V gene. V lost 8 bases to trimming and J lost 4 bases, with 16 bases between them.

The sample holds a few counts of this clone. The J gene is TRBJ1-1, the V gene TRBV2, with 11 bases lining up with TRBD1. The CDR3 runs to 14 residues. Germline-derived CDR1 and CDR2 are SNHLY and FYNNEI. Trimming cost V 5 bases and J 5 bases; bases outside gene matches: 4. The CDR3: CASSYRDRGTEAFF. The CDR3 nucleotides read TGTGCCAGCAGTTACCGGGACAGGGGGACTGAAGCTTTCTTT.

The chain couples TRBV7-2 to TRBJ1-1; TRBD1 agrees at 7 bases. From germline, CDR1 is SGHTA and CDR2 FQGNSA. V was clipped by 5 bases and J by 1 base; unmatched bases: 7. This CDR3 has 15 residues. DNA for the CDR3: TGTGCCAGCAGCGCAACAGGGGCGGGGAACACTGAAGCTTTCTTT. This codes for CASSATGAGNTEAFF.

This clone appeared once. A much larger clone is a single base away; this may be a read error. In the same sample, other DNA sequences code for this CDR3. The genes are TRBV7-9 and TRBJ1-2; D not certain. V dropped 1 base and J dropped 4 bases, with 4 bases sitting between them. This CDR3 comprises 12 residues. The germline V gene encodes CDR1 SEHNR and CDR2 FQNEAQ (reference sequence). In DNA, the CDR3 is TGTGCCAGCAGCTTAGGGGTCTATGGCTACACCTTC. Its protein is CASSLGVYGYTF.

This rearrangement joins TRBV13 to TRBJ2-2; 7 nucleotides align to TRBD1. V shed 4 bases, J shed 4 bases, and the junction held 12 bases outside the gene matches. There are 17 residues in the CDR3. CDR1 is PRHDT, CDR2 FYEKMQ, per germline (reference sequence). The CDR3 DNA follows: TGTGCCAGCAGCTCCACGACAGGGCCATTCCTCACCGGGGAGCTGTTTTTT. The encoded protein is CASSSTTGPFLTGELFF. Using reference TRBV13 and TRBJ2-2 for the parts outside the CDR3, the full variable domain is AAGVIQSPRHLIKEKRETATLKCYPIPRHDTVYWYQQGPGQDPQFLISFYEKMQSDKGSIPDRFSAQQFSDYHSELNMSSLELGDSALYFCASSSTTGPFLTGELFFGEGSRLTVL.

This chain joins TRBV27 and TRBJ1-2, with 9 bases aligning to TRBD1. The germline V gene encodes CDR1 MNHEY and CDR2 SMNVEV (reference sequence). J lost 0 bases, V lost 5 bases, and 7 bases had no gene match. The CDR3 spans 16 residues. The CDR3 is CASSPGQGAANYGYTF. The CDR3 DNA sequence: TGTGCCAGCAGTCCGGGACAGGGAGCAGCTAACTATGGCTACACCTTC.

Remarks on this clone: This may arise from a read error, as a much more abundant clone is one base away. V is TRBV14 and J is TRBJ2-1; D gene unclear. Trimming pared 0 bases from V and 4 bases from J, leaving 4 bases between. The germline V gene encodes CDR1 SGHDN and CDR2 FVKESK. The CDR3 contains 13 residues. This CDR3 is CASSQDLYNEQFF. DNA for the CDR3: TGTGCCAGCAGCCAAGATCTGTACAATGAGCAGTTCTTC.

In nucleotides, the CDR3 is TGTGCCAGCAGTTTACCGGGCCCGCCCCAGGGTGGCAATGAGCAGTTCTTC. Translation gives CASSLPGPPQGGNEQFF. The V and J genes are TRBV28 and TRBJ2-1; possibly TRBD1 for D (5 bases). The CDR3 totals 17 residues. Trimming removed 2 bases at V and 6 bases at J, with 20 bases between. Germline CDR1 and CDR2: MDHEN and SYDVKM.

With regard to this clone: A much larger clone lies a single base off, so this may be a read error. Other DNA sequences in the sample encode the same CDR3. V gene TRBV5-6 combines with J gene TRBJ1-2; D is undetermined. The germline V gene has CDR1 SGHDT and CDR2 YYEEEE. V lost 4 bases and J 3 bases, leaving 7 bases between the germline ends. The CDR3 runs to 12 residues. The CDR3 spells CASSPGDYGYTF. The CDR3, as DNA: TGTGCCAGCAGCCCTGGGGACTATGGCTACACCTTC.

This clone was detected ten times or more. The chain combines TRBV19 with TRBJ1-2; 9 bases align to TRBD1. CDR1 and CDR2 (germline): LNHDA, SQIVND (reference sequence). The V gene end was trimmed by 5 bases and the J gene end by 3 bases; junction bases not matched to a gene: 1. The CDR3 covers 13 residues. This CDR3 is CASSRQGDYGYTF. The DNA for the CDR3 is TGTGCCAGTAGTCGACAGGGGGACTATGGCTACACCTTC. The whole variable domain, filled in from reference TRBV19 and TRBJ1-2, reads DGGITQSPKYLFRKEGQNVTLSCEQNLNHDAMYWYRQDPGQGLRLIYYSQIVNDFQKGDIAEGYSVSREKKESFPLTVTSAQKNPTAFYLCASSRQGDYGYTFGSGTRLTVV.

The rearrangement links TRBV29-1 to TRBJ2-5, with 11 bases matching TRBD2. This CDR3 has 13 amino acids. Germline CDR1 reads SQVTM; CDR2 reads ANQGSEA. V was pared by 4 bases and J by 11 bases, with 9 bases of the junction left unmatched. The CDR3 is CSVAGLAAASQYF. CDR3 nucleotides: TGCAGCGTTGCGGGACTAGCGGCAGCATCACAGTACTTC. Filled out from reference TRBV29-1 and TRBJ2-5, the complete variable domain reads SAVISQKPSRDICQRGTSLTIQCQVDSQVTMMFWYRQQPGQSLTLIATANQGSEATYESGFVIDKFPISRPNLTFSTLTVSNMSPEDSSIYLCSVAGLAAASQYFGPGTRLLVL.